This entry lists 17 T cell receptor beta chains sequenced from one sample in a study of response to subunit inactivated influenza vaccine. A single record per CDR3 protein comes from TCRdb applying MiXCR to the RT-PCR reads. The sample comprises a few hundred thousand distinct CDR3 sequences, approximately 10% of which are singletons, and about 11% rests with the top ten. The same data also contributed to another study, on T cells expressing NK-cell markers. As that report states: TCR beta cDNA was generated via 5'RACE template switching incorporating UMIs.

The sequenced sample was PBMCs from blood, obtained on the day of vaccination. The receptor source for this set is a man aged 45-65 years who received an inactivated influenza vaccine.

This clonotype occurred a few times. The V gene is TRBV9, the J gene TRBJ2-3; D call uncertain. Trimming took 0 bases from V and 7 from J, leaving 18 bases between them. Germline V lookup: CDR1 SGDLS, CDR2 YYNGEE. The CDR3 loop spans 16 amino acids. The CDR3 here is CASSVGGSSLQYTQYF. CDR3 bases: TGTGCCAGCAGCGTAGGAGGATCCAGCCTTCAATATACGCAGTATTTT.

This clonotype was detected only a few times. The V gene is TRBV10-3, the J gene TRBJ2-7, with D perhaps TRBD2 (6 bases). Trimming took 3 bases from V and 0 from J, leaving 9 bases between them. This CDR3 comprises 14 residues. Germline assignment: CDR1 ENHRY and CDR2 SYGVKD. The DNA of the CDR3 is TGTGCCATCAGTGAATCCGGGAGCTCCTACGAGCAGTACTTC. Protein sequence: CAISESGSSYEQYF.

CDR3 coding DNA: TGTGCCATCAGTGAATGGCGGAGCTCCTATAATTCACCCCTCCACTTT. It is translated as CAISEWRSSYNSPLHF. V and J are TRBV10-3 and TRBJ1-6; D gene uncertain. V was clipped by 3 bases and J by 0 bases, with 9 bases between them. The CDR3 is 16 residues long. The germline gives CDR1 ENHRY, CDR2 SYGVKD.

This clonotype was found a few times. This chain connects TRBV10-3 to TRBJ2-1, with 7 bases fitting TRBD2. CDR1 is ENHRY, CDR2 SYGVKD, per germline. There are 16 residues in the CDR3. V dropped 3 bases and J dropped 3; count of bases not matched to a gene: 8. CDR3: CAISDRIAGVYNEQFF. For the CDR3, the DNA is TGTGCCATCAGTGACCGGATAGCGGGTGTCTACAATGAGCAGTTCTTC.

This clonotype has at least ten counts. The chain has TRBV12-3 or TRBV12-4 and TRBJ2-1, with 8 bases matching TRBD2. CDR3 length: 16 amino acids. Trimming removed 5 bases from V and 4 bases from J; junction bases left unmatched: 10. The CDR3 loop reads CASSPGTSWGYNEQFF. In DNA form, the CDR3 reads TGTGCCAGCAGTCCCGGGACTAGTTGGGGTTACAATGAGCAGTTCTTC.

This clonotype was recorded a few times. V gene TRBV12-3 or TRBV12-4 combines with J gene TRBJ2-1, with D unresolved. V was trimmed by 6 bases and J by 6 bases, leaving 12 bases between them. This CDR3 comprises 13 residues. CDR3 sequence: CASSPLRINEQFF. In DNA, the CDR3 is TGTGCCAGCAGCCCGTTACGAATCAATGAGCAGTTCTTC.

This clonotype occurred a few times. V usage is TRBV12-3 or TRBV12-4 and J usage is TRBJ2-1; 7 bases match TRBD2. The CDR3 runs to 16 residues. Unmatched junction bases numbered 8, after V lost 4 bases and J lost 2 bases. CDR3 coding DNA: TGTGCCAGCAGTTCTTACGGGAGGACCGCCTACAATGAGCAGTTCTTC. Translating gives CASSSYGRTAYNEQFF.

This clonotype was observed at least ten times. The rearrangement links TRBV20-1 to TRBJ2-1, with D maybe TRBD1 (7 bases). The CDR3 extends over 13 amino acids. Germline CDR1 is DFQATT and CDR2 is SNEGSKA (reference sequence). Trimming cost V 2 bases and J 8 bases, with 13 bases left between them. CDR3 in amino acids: CSARQGERDEQFF. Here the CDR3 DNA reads TGCAGTGCTAGACAGGGGGAGCGGGATGAGCAGTTCTTC.

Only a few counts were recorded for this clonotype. The CDR3 nucleotides read TGTGCCAGCAGTTCCCGGCCCGAAATCTACGAGCAGTACTTC. It codes for CASSSRPEIYEQYF. V usage is TRBV12-3 or TRBV12-4 and J usage is TRBJ2-7; D unresolved. Between the trimmed V and J ends, which lost 4 bases and 3 bases, there was a span of 13 bases. There are 14 residues in the CDR3.

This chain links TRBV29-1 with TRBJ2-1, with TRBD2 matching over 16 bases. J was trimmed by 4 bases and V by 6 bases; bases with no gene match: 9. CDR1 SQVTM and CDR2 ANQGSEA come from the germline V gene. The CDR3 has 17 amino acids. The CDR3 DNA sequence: TGCAGCGTCCTACTAGGGACTAGCGGGAGGGGGTACAATGAGCAGTTCTTC. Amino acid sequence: CSVLLGTSGRGYNEQFF.

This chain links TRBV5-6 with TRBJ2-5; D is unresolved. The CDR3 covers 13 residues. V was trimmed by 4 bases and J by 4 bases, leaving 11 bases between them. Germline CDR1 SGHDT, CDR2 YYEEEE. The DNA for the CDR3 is TGTGCCAGCAGCCAGTGGTGGGCAGAGACCCAGTACTTC. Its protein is CASSQWWAETQYF.

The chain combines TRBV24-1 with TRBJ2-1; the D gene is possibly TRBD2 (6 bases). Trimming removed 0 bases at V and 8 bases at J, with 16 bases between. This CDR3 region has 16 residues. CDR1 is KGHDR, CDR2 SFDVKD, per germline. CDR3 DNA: TGTGCCACCAGTGATTTGGACCAGGGCGGGGTGGATGAGCAGTTCTTC. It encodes CATSDLDQGGVDEQFF.

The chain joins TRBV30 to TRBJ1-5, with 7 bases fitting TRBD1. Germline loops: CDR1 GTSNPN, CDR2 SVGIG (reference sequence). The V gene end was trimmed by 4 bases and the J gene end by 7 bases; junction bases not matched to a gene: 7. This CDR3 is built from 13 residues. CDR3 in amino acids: CAWNRGRSQPQHF. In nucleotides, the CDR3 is TGTGCCTGGAACAGGGGTCGTTCCCAGCCCCAGCATTTT. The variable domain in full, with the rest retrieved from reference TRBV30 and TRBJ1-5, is SQTIHQWPATLVQPVGSPLSLECTVEGTSNPNLYWYRQAAGRGLQLLFYSVGIGQISSEVPQNLSASRPQDRQFILSSKKLLLSDSGFYLCAWNRGRSQPQHFGDGTRLSIL.

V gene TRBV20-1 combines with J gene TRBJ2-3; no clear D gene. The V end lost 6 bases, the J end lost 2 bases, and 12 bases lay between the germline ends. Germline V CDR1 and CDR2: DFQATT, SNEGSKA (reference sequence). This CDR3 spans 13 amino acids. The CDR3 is CSAPLSPTDTQYF. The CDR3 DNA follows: TGCAGTGCCCCTTTGAGTCCCACAGATACGCAGTATTTT.

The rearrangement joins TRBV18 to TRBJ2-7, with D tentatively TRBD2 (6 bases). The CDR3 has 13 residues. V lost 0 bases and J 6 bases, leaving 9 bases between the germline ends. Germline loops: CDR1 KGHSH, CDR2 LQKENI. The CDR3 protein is CASSPPRRGEQYF. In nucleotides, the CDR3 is TGTGCCAGCTCACCACCAAGGCGGGGCGAGCAGTACTTC.

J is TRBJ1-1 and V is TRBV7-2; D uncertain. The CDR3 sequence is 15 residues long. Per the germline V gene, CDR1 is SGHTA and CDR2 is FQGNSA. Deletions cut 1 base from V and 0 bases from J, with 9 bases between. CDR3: CASSLDTAMNTEAFF. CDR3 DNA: TGTGCCAGCAGCTTAGATACAGCGATGAACACTGAAGCTTTCTTT.

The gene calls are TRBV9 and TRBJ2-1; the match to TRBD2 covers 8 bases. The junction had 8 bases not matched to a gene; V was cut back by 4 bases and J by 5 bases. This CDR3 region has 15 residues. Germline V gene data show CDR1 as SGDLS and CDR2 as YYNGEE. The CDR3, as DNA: TGTGCCAGCAGCCCACGACTAGCGCGGGACAATGAGCAGTTCTTC. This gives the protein CASSPRLARDNEQFF.